The clone carrying this T cell receptor (beta chain) was observed at least ten times. Antigen: not known. TCRdb redid the calling of the PCR reads with MiXCR, one entry per CDR3 protein. This table holds some 320,000 distinct CDR3 sequences, roughly 23% found once. The sample originates from a study of molecular identifiers for immune sequencing clone quantification. Study as a whole: In the replicates, RNA derived from about 21,000 or 97,000 naive CD8 cells was divided into five parts, and four were sequenced.

The V gene's germline CDR1 is LNHDA and CDR2 SQIVND (reference sequence). This CDR3 is 17 amino acids long. The V gene end was trimmed by 11 bases and the J gene end by 5 bases; junction bases not matched to a gene: 14. Study-wide findings and caveats: It was shown that clones above 20 RNA copies held over 97% of effector molecules, but under 1% in naive cells. Identical TCR molecules can share a barcode, and this sharing could underestimate highly expanded clone sizes.

CD8+CD4-CCR7+CD45RA+ cells were sorted as naive CD8 T cells. The chain combines TRBV19 with TRBJ2-2; 13 nucleotides line up with TRBD2. The source material was naive CD8+ T cells from blood, with Jurkat cell RNA spiked in. Stated subset: FACS-sorted CD8+CD4-CCR7+CD45RA+ naive T cells. The sequence derives from a human donor in good health. Some libraries in this study had Jurkat cell RNA spiked in. The CDR3 here is CASLRLAGGPGTGELFF. The CDR3 DNA is TGTGCCTCACTCAGACTAGCGGGAGGACCGGGGACCGGGGAGCTGTTTTTT.